The clone carrying this T cell receptor beta chain showed up just once. Its antigen is unidentified. Combining a sample-barcoded 5' primer with a J-beta primer mix, a second PCR ran for roughly 6 to 12 cycles. TCRdb used MiXCR to reprocess the 5' RACE reads, holding one entry per CDR3 protein. The sample yields 1,300,000 or so distinct CDR3 sequences, almost 60% seen once. Extraction of total RNA produced a minimum of 5 micrograms from each sample. Trimming pared 5 bases from V and 2 bases from J, leaving 19 bases between. The germline gives CDR1 SGHDN, CDR2 FVKESK. The CDR3 runs to 16 residues. The sample originates from a study of blood T cells in healthy people across ages. Study-level findings and limits: Getting older went along with TCR beta diversity per million T cells dropping roughly linearly. Conclusively comparing naive with antigen-experienced cells was impossible with unsorted PBMCs. Expanded clonotype shifts may have been confounded, as the donors had an unknown CMV status.

The sequenced material came from blood. This clonotype was sampled from a man in his late teens or twenties in good health. The V call is TRBV14, the J call TRBJ2-7, with TRBD1 as a possible D gene (6 bases). The CDR3 DNA is TGTGCCAGCAGCAACCTTACAGGGTTGAGAACCTACGAGCAGTACTTC. Protein: CASSNLTGLRTYEQYF.